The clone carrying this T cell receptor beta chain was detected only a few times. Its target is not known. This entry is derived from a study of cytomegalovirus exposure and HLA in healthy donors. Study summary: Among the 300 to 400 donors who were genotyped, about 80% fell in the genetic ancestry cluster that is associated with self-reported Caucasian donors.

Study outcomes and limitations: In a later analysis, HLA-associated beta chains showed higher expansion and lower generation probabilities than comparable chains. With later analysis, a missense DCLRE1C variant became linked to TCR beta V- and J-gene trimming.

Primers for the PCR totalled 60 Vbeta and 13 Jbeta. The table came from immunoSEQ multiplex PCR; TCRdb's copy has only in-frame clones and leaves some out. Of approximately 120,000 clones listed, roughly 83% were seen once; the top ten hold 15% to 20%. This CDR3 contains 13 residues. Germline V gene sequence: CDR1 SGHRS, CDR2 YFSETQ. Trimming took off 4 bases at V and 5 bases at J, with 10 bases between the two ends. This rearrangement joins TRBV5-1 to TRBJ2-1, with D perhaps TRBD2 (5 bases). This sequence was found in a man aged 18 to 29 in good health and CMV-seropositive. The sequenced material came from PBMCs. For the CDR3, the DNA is TGCGCCAGCAGCCCAGGACTGGACAATGAGCAGTTCTTC. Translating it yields CASSPGLDNEQFF.